The subject of this entry is one T cell receptor (beta chain). Antigen specificity is unknown. Other DNA sequences from this sample encode an identical CDR3 as well. The sample is drawn from a study of cytomegalovirus exposure and HLA in healthy donors. Study-level points and caveats: The study recorded over 150 TCR beta chains that were cytomegalovirus-associated. A later analysis reportedly identified an Asian-associated ancestry cluster as carrying fewer N-insertions than the roughly 700-donor mean. For cytomegalovirus status, the classifier reportedly gave diagnoses with high specificity and sensitivity.

V was clipped by 4 bases and J by 4 bases; unmatched bases: 4. The germline V gene has CDR1 MNHEY and CDR2 SMNVEV (reference sequence). There are 14 residues in the CDR3. PCR primers comprised 60 Vbeta and 13 Jbeta primers. Only in-frame clones appear in the TCRdb table, and some are missing; sequencing was by immunoSEQ multiplex PCR. Among 200,000 or so clones listed, nearly 80% were seen once. The chain combines TRBV27 with TRBJ2-7; 10 bases fit TRBD1. This clonotype was sampled from a man aged 18-30 years in good health and CMV-seronegative. Sequencing input: PBMCs. CDR3 amino acids: CASSYRDRGYEQYF. The CDR3, as DNA: TGTGCCAGCAGTTATCGGGACAGGGGTTACGAGCAGTACTTC.